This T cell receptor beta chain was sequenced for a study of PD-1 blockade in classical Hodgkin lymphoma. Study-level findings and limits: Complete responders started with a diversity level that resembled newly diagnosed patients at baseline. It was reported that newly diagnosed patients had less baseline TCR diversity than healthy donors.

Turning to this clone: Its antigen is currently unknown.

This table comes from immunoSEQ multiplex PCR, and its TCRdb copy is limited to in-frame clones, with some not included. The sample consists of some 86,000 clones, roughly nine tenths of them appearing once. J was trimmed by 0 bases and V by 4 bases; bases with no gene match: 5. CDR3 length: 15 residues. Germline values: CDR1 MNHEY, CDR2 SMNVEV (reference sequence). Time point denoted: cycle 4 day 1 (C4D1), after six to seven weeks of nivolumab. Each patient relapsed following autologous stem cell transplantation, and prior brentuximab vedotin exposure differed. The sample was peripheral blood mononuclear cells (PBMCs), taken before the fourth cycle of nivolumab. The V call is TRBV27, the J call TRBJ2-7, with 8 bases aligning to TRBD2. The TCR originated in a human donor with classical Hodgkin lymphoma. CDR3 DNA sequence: TGTGCCAGCAGTTCTCCTGGGACTAGCTCCTACGAGCAGTACTTC. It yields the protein CASSSPGTSSYEQYF.